This T cell receptor beta chain came from a study of circulating CD8 cells and anti-PD-1 response in melanoma. Germline CDR1 is LNHDA and CDR2 is SQIVND (reference sequence). There are 12 residues in the CDR3. V was shortened by 5 bases and J by 6 bases, with 8 bases between the two germline ends. Sorting of live CD3+CD8+TCRalphabeta+ cells by PD-1 and/or TIGIT gave four subsets. This clonotype is labeled large (0.1 to 1%). TCR libraries were prepared from approximately 15 ng of total RNA with the QIAseq Immune Repertoire TCR panel. TCRdb re-called the reads with MiXCR, one entry per CDR3 protein. This table holds around 300 distinct CDR3 sequences, 5.5% to 7.5% found once.

The genes are TRBV19 and TRBJ2-1; D might be TRBD2 (5 bases). This material consisted of CD8+ T cells from PBMCs, taken at baseline or after one month of anti-PD-1 therapy (not recorded which). This receptor was obtained from a human donor with melanoma. In nucleotides, the CDR3 is TGTGCCAGTAGTGTTGGACTCAATGAGCAGTTCTTC. Amino acids: CASSVGLNEQFF.